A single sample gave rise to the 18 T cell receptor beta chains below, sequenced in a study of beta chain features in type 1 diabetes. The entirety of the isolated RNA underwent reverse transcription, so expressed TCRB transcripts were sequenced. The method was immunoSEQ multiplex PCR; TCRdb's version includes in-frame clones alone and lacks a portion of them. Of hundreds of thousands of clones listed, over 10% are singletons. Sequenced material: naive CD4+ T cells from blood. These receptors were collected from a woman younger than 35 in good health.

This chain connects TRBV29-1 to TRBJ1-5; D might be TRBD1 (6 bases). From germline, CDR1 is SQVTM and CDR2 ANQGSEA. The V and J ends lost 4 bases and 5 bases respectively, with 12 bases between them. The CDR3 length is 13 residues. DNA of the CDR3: TGCAGCGTTGCTAGGGGGAACCATCAGCCCCAGCATTTT. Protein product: CSVARGNHQPQHF. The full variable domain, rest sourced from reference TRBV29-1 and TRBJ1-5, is SAVISQKPSRDICQRGTSLTIQCQVDSQVTMMFWYRQQPGQSLTLIATANQGSEATYESGFVIDKFPISRPNLTFSTLTVSNMSPEDSSIYLCSVARGNHQPQHFGDGTRLSIL.

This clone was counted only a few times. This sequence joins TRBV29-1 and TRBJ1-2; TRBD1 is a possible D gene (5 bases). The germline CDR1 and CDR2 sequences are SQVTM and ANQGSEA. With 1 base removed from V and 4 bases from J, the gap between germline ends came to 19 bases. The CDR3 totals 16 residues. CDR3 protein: CSVEGGLGRSSYGYTF. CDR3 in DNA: TGCAGCGTTGAAGGGGGCTTAGGTCGGAGTTCCTATGGCTACACCTTC. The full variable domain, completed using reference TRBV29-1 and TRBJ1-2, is SAVISQKPSRDICQRGTSLTIQCQVDSQVTMMFWYRQQPGQSLTLIATANQGSEATYESGFVIDKFPISRPNLTFSTLTVSNMSPEDSSIYLCSVEGGLGRSSYGYTFGSGTRLTVV.

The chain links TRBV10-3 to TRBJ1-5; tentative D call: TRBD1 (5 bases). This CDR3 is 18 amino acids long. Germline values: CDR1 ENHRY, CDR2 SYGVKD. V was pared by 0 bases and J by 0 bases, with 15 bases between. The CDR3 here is CAISESQVIEHSNQPQHF. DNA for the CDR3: TGTGCCATCAGTGAGTCACAGGTAATCGAACATAGCAATCAGCCCCAGCATTTT.

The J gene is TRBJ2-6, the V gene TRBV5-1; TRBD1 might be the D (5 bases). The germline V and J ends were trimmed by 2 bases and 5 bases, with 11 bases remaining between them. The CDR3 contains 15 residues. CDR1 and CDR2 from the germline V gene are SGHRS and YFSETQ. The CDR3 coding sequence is TGCGCCAGCAGCTTCTTCAGGGATAGGGCCAACGTCCTGACTTTC. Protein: CASSFFRDRANVLTF.

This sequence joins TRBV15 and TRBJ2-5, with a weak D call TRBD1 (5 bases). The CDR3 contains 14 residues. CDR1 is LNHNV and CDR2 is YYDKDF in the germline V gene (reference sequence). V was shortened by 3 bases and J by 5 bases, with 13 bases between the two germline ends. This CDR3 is CATSRDTGSETQYF. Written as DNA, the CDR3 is TGTGCCACCAGCAGGGATACAGGTTCCGAGACCCAGTACTTC.

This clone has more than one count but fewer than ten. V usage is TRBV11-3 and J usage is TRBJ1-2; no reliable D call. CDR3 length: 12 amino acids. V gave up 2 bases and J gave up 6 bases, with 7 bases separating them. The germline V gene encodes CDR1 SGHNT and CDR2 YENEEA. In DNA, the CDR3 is TGTGCCAGCAGCTTAAACACGGATGGCTACACCTTC. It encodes CASSLNTDGYTF.

This chain's CDR3 is CASSLEPGNEQYV. CDR3 coding DNA: TGCGCCAGCAGCTTGGAGCCAGGGAACGAGCAGTACGTC. This sequence joins TRBV5-1 and TRBJ2-7, with D possibly TRBD1 on 5 matching bases. Trimming took 0 bases from V and 5 from J, leaving 9 bases between them. Germline CDR1 reads SGHRS; CDR2 reads YFSETQ. The CDR3 loop spans 13 amino acids.

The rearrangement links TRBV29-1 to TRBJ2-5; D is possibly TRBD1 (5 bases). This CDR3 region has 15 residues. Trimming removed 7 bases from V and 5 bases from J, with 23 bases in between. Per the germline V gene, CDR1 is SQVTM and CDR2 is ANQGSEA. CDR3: CSGVLGHRQRETQYF. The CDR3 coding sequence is TGCAGCGGCGTATTGGGTCACAGGCAAAGGGAGACCCAGTACTTC.

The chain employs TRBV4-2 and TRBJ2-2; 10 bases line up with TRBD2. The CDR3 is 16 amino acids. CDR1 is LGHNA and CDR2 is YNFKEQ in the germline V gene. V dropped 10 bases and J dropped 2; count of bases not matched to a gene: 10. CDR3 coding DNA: TGTGCCACCTCTCAGCGGGGGGGCATTAACACCGGGGAGCTGTTTTTT. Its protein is CATSQRGGINTGELFF.

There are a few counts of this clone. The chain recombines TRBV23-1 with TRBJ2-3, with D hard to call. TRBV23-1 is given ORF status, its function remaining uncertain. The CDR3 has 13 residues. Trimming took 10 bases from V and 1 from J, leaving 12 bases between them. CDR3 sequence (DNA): TGCGCCAAACGTTCGGGTTGCACAGATACGCAGTATTTT. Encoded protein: CAKRSGCTDTQYF.

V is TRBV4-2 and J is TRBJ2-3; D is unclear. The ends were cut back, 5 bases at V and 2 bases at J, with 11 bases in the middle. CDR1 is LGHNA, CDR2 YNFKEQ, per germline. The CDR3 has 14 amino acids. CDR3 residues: CASSFRAYTDTQYF. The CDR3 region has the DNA TGTGCCAGCAGCTTTCGGGCTTACACAGATACGCAGTATTTT.

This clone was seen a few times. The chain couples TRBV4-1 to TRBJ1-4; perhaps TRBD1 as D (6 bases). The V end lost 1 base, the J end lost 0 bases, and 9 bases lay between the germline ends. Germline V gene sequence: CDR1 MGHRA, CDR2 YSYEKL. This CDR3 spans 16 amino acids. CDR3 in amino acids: CASSQARGATNEKLFF. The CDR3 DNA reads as TGCGCCAGCAGCCAAGCGAGGGGGGCAACTAATGAAAAACTGTTTTTT.

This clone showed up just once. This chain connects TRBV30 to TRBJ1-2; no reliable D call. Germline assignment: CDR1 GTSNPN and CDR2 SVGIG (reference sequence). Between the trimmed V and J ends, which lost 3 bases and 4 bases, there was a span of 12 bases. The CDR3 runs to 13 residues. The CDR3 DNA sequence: TGTGCCTGGAGGGTTGTACCGGTCTATGGCTACACCTTC. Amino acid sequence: CAWRVVPVYGYTF.

CDR3 amino acids: CAWRAIRWTGGLNYGYTF. Here the CDR3 DNA reads TGTGCCTGGAGGGCCATCCGATGGACAGGGGGGTTAAACTATGGCTACACCTTC. The chain links TRBV30 to TRBJ1-2; TRBD1 agrees at 10 bases. Germline loops: CDR1 GTSNPN, CDR2 SVGIG (reference sequence). The CDR3 spans 18 residues. V shed 3 bases, J shed 2 bases, and the junction held 15 bases outside the gene matches.

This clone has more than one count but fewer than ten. CDR3 nucleotide sequence: TGTGCCAGCAGCCAAGCCCAATTAGACACCTACGAGCAGTACTTC. Translation: CASSQAQLDTYEQYF. This rearrangement joins TRBV4-2 to TRBJ2-7; D not resolved. With 1 base removed from V and 2 bases from J, the gap between germline ends came to 12 bases. CDR1 and CDR2 from the germline V gene are LGHNA and YNFKEQ. The CDR3 totals 15 residues.

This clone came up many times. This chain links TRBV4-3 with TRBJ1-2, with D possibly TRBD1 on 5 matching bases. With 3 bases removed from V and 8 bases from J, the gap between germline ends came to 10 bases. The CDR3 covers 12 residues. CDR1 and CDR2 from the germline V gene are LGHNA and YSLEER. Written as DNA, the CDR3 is TGCGCCAGCAGCCAGGGACCGGGAGGCTACACCTTC. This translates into CASSQGPGGYTF.

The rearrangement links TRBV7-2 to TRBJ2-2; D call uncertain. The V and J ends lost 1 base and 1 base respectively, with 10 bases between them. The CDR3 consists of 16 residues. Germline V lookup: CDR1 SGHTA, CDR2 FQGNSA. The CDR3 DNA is TGTGCCAGCAGCTTAGGGAGCGCCCTGAACACCGGGGAGCTGTTTTTT. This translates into CASSLGSALNTGELFF.

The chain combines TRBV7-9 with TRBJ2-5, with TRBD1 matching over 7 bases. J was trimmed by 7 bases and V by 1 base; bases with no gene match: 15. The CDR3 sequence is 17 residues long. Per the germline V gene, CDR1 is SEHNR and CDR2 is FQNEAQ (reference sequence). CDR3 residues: CASSLVGDSTHQRTQYF. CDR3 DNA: TGTGCCAGCAGCTTAGTGGGGGACAGTACCCACCAGAGGACCCAGTACTTC.